This T cell receptor beta chain was sequenced during a study of Ad26.COV2.S vaccination and SARS-CoV-2 variants. Whole-study context: Donor participated within the Ad26.COV2.S arm of the COV1001 trial.

The sample's treatment: some 20 received Ad26.COV2.S at low or high dose, single or two shots; five or six received placebo; per-sample allocation not given. Sampling happened 63 days after the first vaccine or placebo injection. The germline CDR1 and CDR2 sequences are KGHDR and SFDVKD. V lost 7 bases to trimming and J lost 7 bases, with 28 bases between them. The CDR3 is 18 amino acids. TCRdb's table, derived via immunoSEQ multiplex PCR, lists solely in-frame clones and lacks some. Of more than 400,000 clones in the sample, around 92% are singletons; the top ten hold more than 1.5%. The chain has TRBV24-1 and TRBJ1-5; tentative D call: TRBD1 (5 bases). The TCR sequence derives from a person between 18 and 65 years old who received the Ad26.COV2.S COVID-19 vaccine or a placebo. This sample comprised peripheral blood, obtained in a trial of Ad26.COV2.S vaccine versus placebo. The CDR3 nucleotides read TGTGCCACCAGCCTCTCCCCCCCACAGGTAGGGTTGTTGCAGCCCCAGCATTTT. Amino acids: CATSLSPPQVGLLQPQHF.